Described below is a single T cell receptor beta chain sequence and its context. This clone's antigen is unknown. Nothing much larger sits one base from this clone, and base qualities are not available. The data derive from a study of OX40 agonist ivuxolimab in advanced cancers. As for the study more broadly: Ivuxolimab, which targeted the costimulatory receptor OX40 (CD134), was an agonistic, fully human IgG2 monoclonal antibody. Prior anti-PD-1, anti-PD-L1 or anti-CTLA-4 therapy was permitted, and less than 45% of dose-escalation patients had received checkpoint inhibitors. Among the 50 to 55 dose-escalation patients, some 20 had hepatocellular carcinoma, roughly 15 melanoma, 9 renal cell carcinoma and 9 head and neck cancer. The paper covers the monotherapy dose-escalation part of the phase I ivuxolimab trial, which included N of about 56 patients. Partial responses occurred in three dose-escalation patients: two with cutaneous melanoma and one with hepatocellular carcinoma. Intravenous ivuxolimab was administered to patients every 2 weeks at six dose levels: 0.01, 0.1, 0.3, 1.5, 3 and 10 mg/kg. In the dose-escalation cohort, roughly four fifths of patients were male, and the mean age was approximately 60 years, with a range of 23 to 79. The point of sequencing TCRbeta in the periphery was to test whether ivuxolimab changed TCR sequence diversity and drove clonal T-cell expansion. Study-wide findings and limitations: In the 0.1-3.0 mg/kg groups, partial responders were among the patients with the lowest normalized peripheral clonal expansion, particularly in CD8+ T cells. Clonal expansion of both CD4+ and CD8+ blood T cells was observed from baseline to week 6 at doses 0.1 to 3.0 mg/kg. Low levels of normalized T-cell clonal expansion were also seen in some patients who did not respond. After ivuxolimab, more expanded clones were found on average in CD8+ T cells than in CD4+ T cells. Which antigens the clonally expanded peripheral T cells were specific for was not determined.

Including cysteine and phenylalanine, the CDR3 has 12 amino acids. The entry retains the CDR3 DNA only, 36 bases that are in frame from base 1. Between the V and J ends, shortened by 2 bases and 4 bases respectively, the junction contains 7 bases. CDR1 and CDR2, per the germline V gene (reference sequence), are SGHNT and YYREEE. Genomic DNA was extracted from sorted cells for sequencing of the TCRbeta CDR3 region. The immunoSEQ Assay was used to sequence the TCRbeta CDR3 regions. The source is immuneACCESS, and TCRdb retained only in-frame sequences with V and J called. Part of the clones is not carried over; for the studies checked, unresolved V genes explain less than half of this, and the remainder is unexplained. The table for this sample lists about 80,000 clones; more than 75% of them were counted only once. 6.2% of the sample is in the top ten clones. The trial excluded patients who had a history of autoimmune disease or were on systemic immunosuppression. Peripheral blood for TCR sequencing was drawn from every dose cohort at baseline, at cycle 4 day 1 and at cycle 7 day 1. Samples were obtained from an open-label, multicenter, first-in-human phase I dose-escalation trial of ivuxolimab. Adults with locally advanced or metastatic melanoma, renal cell, hepatocellular, or head and neck squamous cell carcinoma were enrolled in the trial. CD4+ and CD8+ T cells were sorted separately from peripheral blood before TCR sequencing.

This clonotype originated in an adult with an advanced solid tumor such as melanoma, head and neck, liver or kidney cancer. Sequencing used CD4+ or CD8+ T cells sorted from blood, obtained in a trial of the OX40 agonist ivuxolimab. In this chain, TRBV5-4 is recombined with TRBJ2-7, with no confident D gene call. The nucleotides are TGTGCCAGCAGCTTTTCTACTTACGAGCAGTACTTC. It translates to CASSFSTYEQYF.